These 32 T cell receptor beta chains were all obtained from the same sample, sequenced in a study of blood T cells in healthy people across ages (dated by TCRdb to the mid-2010s). The library was built by means of 5' RACE. Sequencer: Illumina HiSeq 2500. A second PCR of about 7 to 12 cycles was run with a J-beta primer mix and a sample-barcoded 5' primer. TCRdb reprocessed the public reads (quality trimming at Q25 with fastp, clone calling with MiXCR) and kept in-frame beta chains. When rows share a CDR3 protein, they turn into one entry using the most common DNA and genes. The sample records 500,000 to 600,000 distinct CDR3 sequences, roughly 29% of which are singletons. The top ten clonotypes cover less than 20% of the sample. The sequenced sample consisted of blood. The receptor source for this set is an older woman in good health.

CDR3 coding DNA: TGCAGTGCTAGTGCCCGAGAGACTTCCTATGGCTACACCTTC. Protein: CSASARETSYGYTF. The chain links TRBV20-1 to TRBJ1-2; D call uncertain. Deletions cut 3 bases from V and 4 bases from J, with 15 bases between. This CDR3 contains 14 residues. CDR1 DFQATT and CDR2 SNEGSKA come from the germline V gene (reference sequence).

V is TRBV4-2 and J is TRBJ2-5; TRBD2 aligns across 7 bases. The J call may be incorrect, as the DNA end agrees better with TRBJ2-7. There are 17 residues in the CDR3. Germline CDR1 is LGHNA and CDR2 is YNFKEQ. This chain's CDR3 is CASSQDLGGGSSYEQYF. The CDR3, as DNA: TGTGCCAGCAGCCAAGATCTAGGCGGGGGTAGCTCCTACGAGCAGTACTTC.

V usage is TRBV6-5 and J usage is TRBJ2-5; D tentatively reads TRBD1 or TRBD2 (5 bases each). With 6 bases removed from V and 9 bases from J, the gap between germline ends came to 20 bases. In germline, CDR1 is MNHEY, CDR2 SVGAGI. The CDR3 length is 14 residues. The CDR3 bases are TGTGCCAGCAGAACCTCGGGACCCACCAGGGCCCAGTACTTC. Translated, it gives CASRTSGPTRAQYF.

This chain links TRBV7-2 with TRBJ1-1; TRBD1 might be the D (5 bases). Germline V lookup: CDR1 SGHTA, CDR2 FQGNSA. This CDR3 is 15 amino acids long. With 5 bases removed from V and 1 base from J, the gap between germline ends came to 14 bases. The CDR3 coding sequence is TGTGCCAGCAGCCTATCCGGGACCGCGAACACTGAAGCTTTCTTT. Amino acids: CASSLSGTANTEAFF.

The chain joins TRBV14 to TRBJ1-1; D is unclear. The CDR3 runs 14 residues. V was clipped by 0 bases and J by 4 bases, with 9 bases between them. From germline, CDR1 is SGHDN and CDR2 FVKESK. CDR3 sequence reads: CASSQDYRITEAFF. CDR3 nucleotides: TGTGCCAGCAGCCAAGATTATAGGATCACTGAAGCTTTCTTT.

This clonotype occurred a few times. The J gene is TRBJ2-7, the V gene TRBV4-3; tentative D call: TRBD2 (5 bases). From germline, CDR1 is LGHNA and CDR2 YSLEER. This CDR3 has 16 residues. V lost 6 bases and J lost 4, with 22 bases in between. CDR3 nucleotide sequence: TGCGCCAGCAGACCGGGGTGGGGATCAGACCCTTACGAGCAGTACTTC. This encodes CASRPGWGSDPYEQYF.

This clonotype was observed a handful of times. Here the CDR3 omits its conserved ending phenylalanine or tryptophan, so a read error is the likely source. V usage is TRBV3-1 and J usage is TRBJ2-1, with TRBD1 identical over 9 bases. V lost 1 base to trimming and J lost 6 bases; unmatched junction nucleotides: 4. Germline values: CDR1 LGHDT, CDR2 YNNKEL (reference sequence). This CDR3 contains 15 residues. CDR3: CASSQVQGASNEQFL. CDR3 DNA: TGTGCCAGCAGCCAAGTACAGGGGGCATCCAATGAGCAGTTCTTA.

On this clonotype: The junction and the germline gene differ at one end; a read error may be behind it. V gene TRBV29-1 combines with J gene TRBJ2-5; 9 nucleotides match TRBD2. The CDR3 is made up of 11 amino acids. Looked up from germline, CDR1 is SQVTM and CDR2 is ANQGSEA. Written as DNA, the CDR3 is TGCAGTGTTGGGGGACTAGCGACCCAGTACTTC. It is translated as CSVGGLATQYF.

The chain has TRBV4-3 and TRBJ2-2, with 12 bases aligning to TRBD1. In germline, CDR1 is LGHNA, CDR2 YSLEER. V shed 7 bases, J shed 8 bases, and the junction held 11 bases outside the gene matches. This CDR3 comprises 16 residues. CDR3 in DNA: TGCGCCAGCAATACGGGACAGGGGGCTAGGGGAGGGGAGCTGTTTTTT. Amino acid sequence: CASNTGQGARGGELFF.

This clonotype was detected a few times. The chain has TRBV7-9 and TRBJ2-3, with TRBD2 matching over 10 bases. This CDR3 region has 15 residues. The trim removed 7 bases at V and 3 bases at J, leaving 7 bases unmatched. Germline CDR1 reads SEHNR; CDR2 reads FQNEAQ (reference sequence). CDR3 nucleotide sequence: TGTGCCAGCAACCCTACTAGCGGGGTGACAGATACGCAGTATTTT. This sequence encodes CASNPTSGVTDTQYF.

The V call is TRBV7-2, the J call TRBJ1-2; TRBD1 aligns across 9 bases. After removal of 4 bases from V and 5 bases from J, the junction contained 5 bases not matched to a gene. Germline assignment: CDR1 SGHTA and CDR2 FQGNSA. CDR3 length equals 14 residues. The DNA for the CDR3 is TGTGCCAGCAGCTCCGGGACAGGGAGATATGGCTACACCTTC. Its protein is CASSSGTGRYGYTF.

This clonotype has only a few counts. V and J are TRBV5-5 and TRBJ1-1; D unresolved. Germline V gene sequence: CDR1 SGHKS, CDR2 YYEKEE (reference sequence). This CDR3 contains 13 residues. V was shortened by 3 bases and J by 3 bases, with 9 bases between the two germline ends. CDR3 coding DNA: TGTGCCAGCAGCTGGGGTAGCGACACTGAAGCTTTCTTT. Its protein is CASSWGSDTEAFF.

The V gene is TRBV10-3, the J gene TRBJ1-4, with 7 nucleotides matching TRBD1. Trimming cost V 7 bases and J 8 bases; bases outside gene matches: 7. CDR1 is ENHRY and CDR2 is SYGVKD in the germline V gene. This CDR3 has 13 amino acids. CDR3 loop: CAINDRVDEKLFF. The CDR3 DNA follows: TGTGCCATCAACGACAGGGTGGACGAAAAACTGTTTTTT.

This clonotype has a handful of counts. The chain recombines TRBV29-1 with TRBJ1-2; 9 positions agree with TRBD1. Germline-derived CDR1 and CDR2 are SQVTM and ANQGSEA. V lost 1 base to trimming and J lost 4 bases; unmatched junction nucleotides: 1. The CDR3 covers 13 residues. The CDR3 reads CSVEGTGAYGYTF. Here the CDR3 DNA reads TGCAGCGTTGAAGGGACAGGGGCCTATGGCTACACCTTC.

This clonotype was observed at least ten times. This chain connects TRBV12-3 or TRBV12-4 to TRBJ1-6; D possibly corresponds to TRBD1 (5 bases). V shed 5 bases and J shed 10 bases, with 15 bases lying between them. The CDR3 loop spans 14 amino acids. The CDR3, as DNA: TGTGCCAGCAGTAAACAGATCGGGGACTCACCCCTCCACTTT. Its protein is CASSKQIGDSPLHF.

The chain employs TRBV12-3 or TRBV12-4 and TRBJ2-1; 10 nucleotides align to TRBD2. V shed 1 base, J shed 7 bases, and the junction held 10 bases outside the gene matches. The CDR3 runs 17 residues. CDR3 in amino acids: CASSLGAGGPFLNEQFF. DNA of the CDR3: TGTGCCAGCAGTTTAGGAGCGGGGGGGCCTTTTTTGAATGAGCAGTTCTTC.

This chain uses TRBV29-1 with TRBJ1-2; D is uncertain. Germline lookup yields CDR1 SQVTM and CDR2 ANQGSEA. V lost 5 bases to trimming and J lost 5 bases, with 12 bases between them. CDR3 length equals 12 residues. DNA of the CDR3: TGCAGCGTTCAAACTGAGGGATATGGCTACACCTTC. Translation: CSVQTEGYGYTF.

This chain links TRBV7-2 with TRBJ2-1; 8 nucleotides align to TRBD2. V dropped 5 bases and J dropped 9; count of bases not matched to a gene: 12. The CDR3 contains 15 residues. CDR1 is SGHTA, CDR2 FQGNSA, per germline. Here the CDR3 reads CASSPSTGGKSEQFF. The CDR3 DNA reads as TGTGCCAGCAGCCCCTCAACGGGGGGGAAATCTGAGCAGTTCTTC.

In its sample, this clonotype was seen many times. The chain is built from TRBV20-1 and TRBJ2-5; no firm D call. CDR1 and CDR2 from the germline V gene are DFQATT and SNEGSKA (reference sequence). V was shortened by 5 bases and J by 5 bases, with 9 bases between the two germline ends. There are 11 residues in the CDR3. This CDR3 reads CSAYLRETQYF. Here the CDR3 DNA reads TGCAGTGCTTACCTGCGGGAGACCCAGTACTTC.

As concerns this clonotype: Germline and junction disagree at one end, which may indicate a read error. The V gene is TRBV5-1, the J gene TRBJ2-1, with unresolved D. The CDR3 sequence is 16 residues long. Germline lookup yields CDR1 SGHRS and CDR2 YFSETQ. The CDR3 loop reads CASSSWASSSYNDQFF. CDR3 in DNA: TGCGCCAGCAGCTCTTGGGCCAGTAGCTCCTACAATGACCAGTTCTTC.

This clonotype appeared a single time. The chain uses TRBV11-2 and TRBJ2-7, with D perhaps TRBD2 (6 bases). This CDR3 comprises 15 residues. Germline loops: CDR1 SGHAT, CDR2 FQNNGV. With 0 bases removed from V and 4 bases from J, the gap between germline ends came to 13 bases. The chain's CDR3 is CASSLEAGLGYEQYF. The CDR3 DNA reads as TGTGCCAGCAGCTTAGAAGCGGGTTTAGGGTACGAGCAGTACTTC. The whole variable domain, remainder taken from reference TRBV11-2 and TRBJ2-7, is EAGVAQSPRYKIIEKRQSVAFWCNPISGHATLYWYQQILGQGPKLLIQFQNNGVVDDSQLPKDRFSAERLKGVDSTLKIQPAKLEDSAVYLCASSLEAGLGYEQYFGPGTRLTVT.

This clonotype appeared a few times. J is TRBJ1-2 and V is TRBV6-5; 8 bases align to TRBD1. Trimming removed 6 bases from V and 4 bases from J; junction bases left unmatched: 10. CDR1 is MNHEY and CDR2 is SVGAGI in the germline V gene. This CDR3 is 15 amino acids long. CDR3 bases: TGTGCCAGCAGGAGGGACCAGGGGGCCGGCTATGGCTACACCTTC. Protein: CASRRDQGAGYGYTF.

This clonotype came up many times. The chain joins TRBV20-1 to TRBJ1-4; D is uncertain. CDR1 is DFQATT and CDR2 is SNEGSKA in the germline V gene (reference sequence). This CDR3 comprises 15 residues. V was pared by 0 bases and J by 4 bases, with 12 bases between. The CDR3 sequence: CSARDLGVSNEKLFF. The CDR3 coding sequence is TGCAGTGCTAGAGATCTAGGCGTCAGTAATGAAAAACTGTTTTTT.

This sequence joins TRBV12-3 or TRBV12-4 and TRBJ2-1; no firm D call. The CDR3 runs 12 residues. The V end was cut by 4 bases, the J end by 8 bases, with 9 bases between. The CDR3 spells CASSSGWDEQFF. CDR3 DNA: TGTGCCAGCAGTTCCGGGTGGGATGAGCAGTTCTTC.

This clonotype was seen only a few times. The chain has TRBV28 and TRBJ2-7; TRBD1 is a possible D gene (5 bases). The J call may be incorrect, as the DNA end agrees better with TRBJ2-5. Germline CDR1 reads MDHEN; CDR2 reads SYDVKM. The CDR3 is made up of 13 amino acids. DNA for the CDR3: TGTGCCAGCAGTTATCCAGGGCAAGAGACCCAGTACTTC. Translating it yields CASSYPGQETQYF.

This clonotype came up many times. The chain couples TRBV2 to TRBJ2-5; the D call may be TRBD1 or TRBD2 (5 bases each). There are 19 residues in the CDR3. The V end was cut by 2 bases, the J end by 5 bases, with 27 bases between. Per germline, CDR1 SNHLY and CDR2 FYNNEI. The DNA for the CDR3 is TGTGCCAGCAGTGAAATTCTTACGCGGGCCTTCGCCCCAGGGGAGACCCAGTACTTC. Encoded protein: CASSEILTRAFAPGETQYF.

The gene calls are TRBV12-3 or TRBV12-4 and TRBJ2-7; either TRBD1 or TRBD2 may fit D (5 bases each). Trimming cost V 4 bases and J 6 bases, with 16 bases left between them. The CDR3 spans 14 residues. In DNA form, the CDR3 reads TGTGCCAGCAGTTCCCCCACCGTTGGGGGCGAGCAGTACTTC. Translation: CASSSPTVGGEQYF.

This chain links TRBV7-2 with TRBJ2-3; 12 bases are a match to TRBD2. The CDR3 loop spans 15 amino acids. V gave up 5 bases and J gave up 5 bases; unmatched junction bases: 5. Germline V CDR1 and CDR2: SGHTA, FQGNSA. In nucleotides, the CDR3 is TGTGCCAGCAGCCCTCCACTAGCGGGGGGAGATACGCAGTATTTT. It is translated as CASSPPLAGGDTQYF.

This clonotype came up many times. The V and J genes are TRBV6-2 or TRBV6-3 and TRBJ2-7; D not certain. Germline V lookup: CDR1 MNHEY, CDR2 SVGEGT. Trimming shortened V by 2 bases and J by 3 bases, and 8 bases separated the two germline ends. This CDR3 contains 13 residues. CDR3: CASSYEPYYEQYF. CDR3 coding DNA: TGTGCCAGCAGTTACGAGCCATACTACGAGCAGTACTTC.

This clonotype was picked up a small number of times. The V gene is TRBV6-2 or TRBV6-3, the J gene TRBJ2-1, with a possible D match to TRBD2 (7 bases). This CDR3 has 16 amino acids. Germline CDR1 is MNHEY and CDR2 is SVGEGT. V was clipped by 6 bases and J by 7 bases, with 22 bases between them. Here the CDR3 reads CASSPGGPTSINEQFF. As DNA, the CDR3 is TGTGCCAGCAGCCCCGGGGGGCCAACGTCCATAAATGAGCAGTTCTTC.

This clonotype was seen a handful of times. This rearrangement joins TRBV7-6 to TRBJ1-1; possible D gene TRBD1, 6 bases. This CDR3 comprises 17 residues. Trimming shortened V by 3 bases and J by 3 bases, and 20 bases separated the two germline ends. Germline-derived CDR1 and CDR2 are SGHVS and FNYEAQ. CDR3 DNA sequence: TGTGCCAGCAGCTTCATAACCACTATACAGGGATACACTGAAGCTTTCTTT. Encoded protein: CASSFITTIQGYTEAFF.

This chain joins TRBV29-1 and TRBJ2-2; D uncertain. The CDR3 length is 13 residues. Trimming removed 2 bases at V and 1 base at J, with 5 bases between. Germline V gene data show CDR1 as SQVTM and CDR2 as ANQGSEA. The CDR3, as DNA: TGCAGCGTTGAACTGAAGAACACCGGGGAGCTGTTTTTT. Its protein is CSVELKNTGELFF.